This T cell receptor beta chain was documented in a study of beta chain features in type 1 diabetes. Germline CDR1 is SGHTA and CDR2 is FQGNSA. The CDR3 runs to 12 residues. Germline trimming cut 2 bases from V and 9 bases from J; bases unmatched to any gene: 1. The study's findings and limits: Patients' naive, central memory and regulatory TCRB repertoires appeared more alike than those of healthy donors. Patients with Type 1 diabetes showed moderately but significantly shorter TCRB CDR3s in all four CD4+ subsets. For cells with high TCR expression, cDNA sequencing could yield over-representation.

Sorted populations were all over 98% pure. Comments on this clone: What it recognizes is unknown. The same CDR3 also results from other DNA sequences found in this sample.

Reverse transcribing all isolated RNA meant expressed TCRB transcripts were sequenced. The protocol was immunoSEQ multiplex PCR, while the TCRdb copy is restricted to in-frame clones and leaves out a portion. The profile shows more than 140,000 clones, 9.5% to 10% of them singletons. This TCR came from a woman between 35 and 50 years old in good health. The J gene is TRBJ2-4, the V gene TRBV7-2; TRBD2 matches at 7 bases. The sequenced sample consisted of central memory CD4+ T cells from blood. In nucleotides, the CDR3 is TGTGCCAGCAGCTTAAGGGAGGGCATTCAGTACTTC. This translates into CASSLREGIQYF.